A single sample gave rise to the 30 T cell receptor beta chains below, sequenced in a study of cytomegalovirus exposure and HLA in healthy donors. TCRdb keeps only in-frame clones here, not all; method: immunoSEQ multiplex PCR. The sample has around 150,000 clones, about 95% seen once. The specimen was PBMCs. The receptors were sampled from a woman between 18 and 30 years old in good health and CMV-seronegative.

V gene TRBV19 combines with J gene TRBJ1-5; no reliable D call. Trimming removed 0 bases at V and 7 bases at J, with 13 bases between. The CDR3 covers 15 residues. The germline V gene encodes CDR1 LNHDA and CDR2 SQIVND (reference sequence). CDR3 nucleotides: TGTGCCAGTAGTATAGATCGTGGGGAGGTGCAGCCCCAGCATTTT. This gives the protein CASSIDRGEVQPQHF.

This clone was recorded once. The sample has other DNA sequences that encode this CDR3 too. This chain's CDR3 is CASSLGTAYGYTF. The CDR3 DNA follows: TGCGCCAGCAGCTTGGGGACAGCCTATGGCTACACCTTC. V is TRBV5-1 and J is TRBJ1-2; tentative D call: TRBD1 (6 bases). CDR1 and CDR2 (germline): SGHRS, YFSETQ. CDR3 length: 13 residues. V gave up 0 bases and J gave up 4 bases, with 7 bases separating them.

The J gene is TRBJ1-3, the V gene TRBV9; 8 nucleotides align to TRBD1. Losses at the gene ends were 4 bases for V and 2 bases for J; bases not matched to a gene: 11. Germline values: CDR1 SGDLS, CDR2 YYNGEE. The CDR3 runs to 17 residues. The CDR3 is CASSQGGTGGTGNTIYF. Written as DNA, the CDR3 is TGTGCCAGCAGCCAAGGTGGTACAGGGGGAACTGGAAACACCATATATTTT. Full variable domain (remainder filled in from reference TRBV9 and TRBJ1-3): DSGVTQTPKHLITATGQRVTLRCSPRSGDLSVYWYQQSLDQGLQFLIQYYNGEERAKGNILERFSAQQFPDLHSELNLSSLELGDSALYFCASSQGGTGGTGNTIYFGEGSWLTVV.

V is TRBV15 and J is TRBJ1-1; D uncertain. The CDR3 spans 15 residues. Trimming cost V 2 bases and J 0 bases, with 10 bases left between them. Germline CDR1 reads LNHNV; CDR2 reads YYDKDF (reference sequence). The CDR3 nucleotides are TGTGCCACCAGCAGACGTAACAGCCTGAACACTGAAGCTTTCTTT. Its protein is CATSRRNSLNTEAFF. Full variable domain (missing parts from reference TRBV15 and TRBJ1-1): DAMVIQNPRYQVTQFGKPVTLSCSQTLNHNVMYWYQQKSSQAPKLLFHYYDKDFNNEADTPDNFQSRRPNTSFCFLDIRSPGLGDTAMYLCATSRRNSLNTEAFFGQGTRLTVV.

This rearrangement joins TRBV11-1 to TRBJ2-3; possible D gene TRBD2, 6 bases. Between the trimmed V and J ends, which lost 4 bases and 0 bases, there was a span of 11 bases. The length of the CDR3 is 15 residues. CDR1 and CDR2 (germline): SGHAT, FQDESV (reference sequence). CDR3 loop: CASSYSGLSTDTQYF. The CDR3 bases are TGTGCCAGCAGCTATAGCGGATTGAGCACAGATACGCAGTATTTT. Drawing the rest from reference TRBV11-1 and TRBJ2-3, the complete variable domain is EAEVAQSPRYKITEKSQAVAFWCDPISGHATLYWYRQILGQGPELLVQFQDESVVDDSQLPKDRFSAERLKGVDSTLKIQPAELGDSAMYLCASSYSGLSTDTQYFGPGTRLTVL.

This rearrangement joins TRBV13 to TRBJ2-7; 8 nucleotides agree with TRBD1. J gave up 3 bases and V 5 bases, and 6 bases lay outside the gene matches. This CDR3 contains 14 residues. Looked up from germline, CDR1 is PRHDT and CDR2 is FYEKMQ (reference sequence). In nucleotides, the CDR3 is TGTGCCAGCAGCCCTAGACAGGGGATCTACGAGCAGTACTTC. Protein sequence: CASSPRQGIYEQYF. The full variable domain, in which reference TRBV13 and TRBJ2-7 provide the parts outside the CDR3, is AAGVIQSPRHLIKEKRETATLKCYPIPRHDTVYWYQQGPGQDPQFLISFYEKMQSDKGSIPDRFSAQQFSDYHSELNMSSLELGDSALYFCASSPRQGIYEQYFGPGTRLTVT.

The chain couples TRBV9 to TRBJ2-7, with D possibly TRBD1 on 6 matching bases. The V gene lost 0 bases and the J gene lost 2 bases, with 9 bases spanning the gap. Germline CDR1 is SGDLS and CDR2 is YYNGEE. The CDR3 spans 14 residues. The CDR3 protein is CASSVGQETYEQYF. The CDR3 region has the DNA TGTGCCAGCAGCGTAGGACAGGAGACCTACGAGCAGTACTTC.

The chain joins TRBV7-9 to TRBJ1-4; D is possibly TRBD1 (5 bases). The germline V and J ends were trimmed by 3 bases and 6 bases, with 17 bases remaining between them. CDR3 length equals 16 residues. CDR1 and CDR2 from the germline V gene are SEHNR and FQNEAQ (reference sequence). In DNA form, the CDR3 reads TGTGCCAGCAGCTTTGGAGGGGCGAGCAATTATGAAAAACTGTTTTTT. This translates into CASSFGGASNYEKLFF.

The rearrangement joins TRBV11-3 to TRBJ2-6, with a weak D call TRBD2 (5 bases). V was trimmed by 6 bases and J by 0 bases, leaving 18 bases between them. The CDR3 loop spans 18 amino acids. From germline, CDR1 is SGHNT and CDR2 YENEEA. This CDR3 reads CASSKGGTAFSGANVLTF. CDR3 coding DNA: TGTGCCAGCAGTAAAGGAGGTACAGCCTTCTCTGGGGCCAACGTCCTGACTTTC.

The genes are TRBV7-2 and TRBJ2-2; possible D gene TRBD1, 5 bases. Between the trimmed V and J ends, which lost 0 bases and 4 bases, there was a span of 12 bases. The length of the CDR3 is 16 residues. The germline V gene has CDR1 SGHTA and CDR2 FQGNSA. CDR3 nucleotide sequence: TGTGCCAGCAGCTTAGCGAAGGGGTTGGGCACCGGGGAGCTGTTTTTT. Encoded protein: CASSLAKGLGTGELFF.

The CDR3 DNA follows: TGTGCAAGTCGCTCCCCCCCCACGACTAGCGGGGGGCTGCCCTACGAGCAGTACTTC. This encodes CASRSPPTTSGGLPYEQYF. J is TRBJ2-7 and V is TRBV12-2; TRBD2, the table's D call, was not compared with the DNA. TRBV12-2 is given as a pseudogene. The CDR3 loop spans 19 amino acids.

The chain is built from TRBV5-1 and TRBJ2-2; D gene ambiguous. In germline, CDR1 is SGHRS, CDR2 YFSETQ. The CDR3 has 17 amino acids. V shed 0 bases and J shed 4 bases, with 16 bases lying between them. The CDR3 loop reads CASSLAQSSGATGELFF. The DNA of the CDR3 is TGCGCCAGCAGCTTGGCCCAAAGCAGTGGAGCCACCGGGGAGCTGTTTTTT.

The chain uses TRBV6-5 and TRBJ1-3; the match to TRBD1 covers 7 bases. The ends lost 6 bases at V and 0 bases at J; junction bases unmatched: 5. Germline assignment: CDR1 MNHEY and CDR2 SVGAGI. This CDR3 has 15 amino acids. CDR3 DNA: TGTGCCAGCAGGCTGACAGGGCACTCTGGAAACACCATATATTTT. Translated: CASRLTGHSGNTIYF.

This sequence joins TRBV5-1 and TRBJ2-5; D remains unclear. The CDR3 sequence is 15 residues long. Germline V gene data show CDR1 as SGHRS and CDR2 as YFSETQ. V lost 0 bases and J lost 3, with 12 bases in between. This CDR3 is CASSLVAGTEETQYF. The CDR3 bases are TGCGCCAGCAGCTTGGTGGCAGGCACCGAAGAGACCCAGTACTTC.

The rearrangement links TRBV27 to TRBJ1-2, with 8 nucleotides matching TRBD1. The CDR3 runs 13 residues. Trimming cost V 3 bases and J 8 bases; bases outside gene matches: 5. Germline V gives CDR1 MNHEY, CDR2 SMNVEV (reference sequence). The CDR3 nucleotides read TGTGCCAGCAGTTTGTCAGGGGGCGGGGGCTACACCTTC. Encoded protein: CASSLSGGGGYTF.

The gene calls are TRBV5-6 and TRBJ1-2; perhaps TRBD1 as D (5 bases). V was pared by 4 bases and J by 1 base, with 8 bases between. This CDR3 region has 13 residues. Germline V gene lookup returns CDR1 SGHDT and CDR2 YYEEEE. The CDR3 DNA reads TGTGCCAGCAGCCAGACAGATAACTATGGCTACACCTTC. Protein product: CASSQTDNYGYTF.

A word on this clone: Other nucleotide sequences in the sample specify the same CDR3. V is TRBV15 and J is TRBJ1-2; D is perhaps TRBD1 (6 bases). V was trimmed by 5 bases and J by 3 bases, leaving 10 bases between them. This CDR3 has 13 residues. The germline CDR1 and CDR2 sequences are LNHNV and YYDKDF (reference sequence). CDR3 DNA sequence: TGTGCCACCAGCTACAGGGATTACTATGGCTACACCTTC. As protein: CATSYRDYYGYTF.

CDR3 region: CASRVPGTDTQYF. CDR3 bases: TGTGCCAGCAGAGTACCGGGGACAGATACGCAGTATTTT. The V gene is TRBV6-5, the J gene TRBJ2-3, with TRBD2 as a possible D gene (5 bases). Germline loops: CDR1 MNHEY, CDR2 SVGAGI. V was trimmed by 6 bases and J by 3 bases, leaving 10 bases between them. The CDR3 spans 13 residues.

The J gene is TRBJ2-7, the V gene TRBV7-2, with a weak D call TRBD2 (6 bases). V lost 3 bases, J lost 2 bases, and 17 bases lay in between. The CDR3 has 16 residues. Germline V gene sequence: CDR1 SGHTA, CDR2 FQGNSA. The CDR3 DNA sequence: TGTGCCAGCAGCTTGGGGCTTGGCGGGGCTGCCTACGAGCAGTACTTC. Its protein product is CASSLGLGGAAYEQYF.

This clone was seen only once. This rearrangement joins TRBV5-6 to TRBJ2-7; D remains ambiguous. The germline V and J ends were trimmed by 4 bases and 3 bases, with 8 bases remaining between them. CDR1 and CDR2 (germline): SGHDT, YYEEEE. The CDR3 totals 12 residues. The CDR3 loop reads CASSRQNYEQYF. CDR3 sequence (DNA): TGTGCCAGCAGCCGACAAAACTACGAGCAGTACTTC.

V gene TRBV11-2 combines with J gene TRBJ2-7, with 10 nucleotides matching TRBD2. The trim removed 8 bases at V and 4 bases at J, leaving 5 bases unmatched. Germline-derived CDR1 and CDR2 are SGHAT and FQNNGV. The CDR3 length is 13 residues. For the CDR3, the DNA is TGTGCCAGCGCCGGGACTAGCGTTTACGAGCAGTACTTC. Translated, it gives CASAGTSVYEQYF.

This clone is a singleton in its sample. The gene calls are TRBV18 and TRBJ2-3; 11 nucleotides align to TRBD1. This CDR3 is built from 15 residues. Germline loops: CDR1 KGHSH, CDR2 LQKENI. With V trimmed by 5 bases and J by 7 bases, 8 bases remained unmatched. Here the CDR3 reads CASSAGTGGLYTQYF. CDR3 DNA: TGTGCCAGCTCAGCCGGGACAGGGGGACTTTATACGCAGTATTTT.

The V call is TRBV7-2, the J call TRBJ2-1; D is unclear. The CDR3 has 13 residues. Germline CDR1 and CDR2: SGHTA and FQGNSA. V was trimmed by 5 bases and J by 0 bases, leaving 5 bases between them. The CDR3 DNA follows: TGTGCCAGCAGCCCGAGCTCCTACAATGAGCAGTTCTTC. Residues: CASSPSSYNEQFF.

This sequence joins TRBV29-1 and TRBJ1-2; weak D call: TRBD1 (5 bases). CDR1 and CDR2 from the germline V gene are SQVTM and ANQGSEA. The CDR3 is 13 residues long. Trimming stripped 0 bases from V and 4 bases from J, with 9 bases between. CDR3 residues: CSVEDDSVYGYTF. CDR3 nucleotide sequence: TGCAGCGTTGAAGACGACAGTGTCTATGGCTACACCTTC. Looking up the rest from reference TRBV29-1 and TRBJ1-2 gives the full variable domain: SAVISQKPSRDICQRGTSLTIQCQVDSQVTMMFWYRQQPGQSLTLIATANQGSEATYESGFVIDKFPISRPNLTFSTLTVSNMSPEDSSIYLCSVEDDSVYGYTFGSGTRLTVV.

The chain joins TRBV5-1 to TRBJ2-7, with 8 bases fitting TRBD1. This CDR3 contains 14 residues. The junction had 3 bases not matched to a gene; V was cut back by 4 bases and J by 0 bases. The germline V gene encodes CDR1 SGHRS and CDR2 YFSETQ. The CDR3 reads CASSPTGDSYEQYF. The CDR3 nucleotides read TGCGCCAGCAGCCCGACAGGGGACTCCTACGAGCAGTACTTC.

J is TRBJ1-1 and V is TRBV4-3; D unresolved. The V gene's germline CDR1 is LGHNA and CDR2 YSLEER. V was clipped by 4 bases and J by 0 bases, with 12 bases between them. The CDR3 consists of 15 residues. CDR3: CASSPSRVMNTEAFF. In DNA form, the CDR3 reads TGCGCCAGCAGCCCGAGCCGGGTTATGAACACTGAAGCTTTCTTT.

CDR3 sequence reads: CAWNQGLMNTEAFF. DNA for the CDR3: TGTGCCTGGAATCAGGGATTGATGAACACTGAAGCTTTCTTT. This sequence joins TRBV30 and TRBJ1-1, with D possibly matching TRBD1 (5 bases). Trimming pared 4 bases from V and 0 bases from J, leaving 12 bases between. The length of the CDR3 is 14 residues. Germline V lookup: CDR1 GTSNPN, CDR2 SVGIG (reference sequence).

The chain combines TRBV29-1 with TRBJ1-1, with D unclear. The CDR3 is 14 residues long. Trimming stripped 1 base from V and 3 bases from J, with 12 bases between. In germline, CDR1 is SQVTM, CDR2 ANQGSEA. The CDR3 DNA reads as TGCAGCGTTGAAGGAGGGTCGGGGTACACTGAAGCTTTCTTT. The encoded protein is CSVEGGSGYTEAFF.

This chain joins TRBV9 and TRBJ2-5, with 10 bases lining up with TRBD2. J was trimmed by 2 bases and V by 6 bases; bases with no gene match: 7. Germline loops: CDR1 SGDLS, CDR2 YYNGEE. CDR3 size: 15 residues. The CDR3 DNA is TGTGCCAGCAACCGAGCGGGGGGGATACAAGAGACCCAGTACTTC. Its protein product is CASNRAGGIQETQYF.

The V and J genes are TRBV18 and TRBJ2-7; maybe TRBD1 (5 bases). V was clipped by 8 bases and J by 6 bases, with 17 bases between them. CDR1 is KGHSH, CDR2 LQKENI, per germline. The CDR3 loop spans 13 amino acids. The CDR3 reads CASQSPTGLEQYF. The CDR3 nucleotides are TGTGCCAGCCAATCCCCTACAGGCCTCGAGCAGTACTTC.